This T cell receptor beta chain was obtained from a study of blood T cells in healthy people across ages (dated by TCRdb to the mid-2010s). Concerning the study at large: In model experiments, template switching captured roughly one uniquely barcoded TCR beta cDNA molecule for every two T cells. Using the same blood draw, the study looked at two additional independent replicas of 1 million unique cDNA reads for two donors, one aged 18 to 30 and the other aged 80 or older. To avoid experimental bias, donors of different ages were randomly spread across the sequencing lanes. The study measured age-related changes in TCR beta repertoire diversity using deep sequencing normalized with unique cDNA molecular identifiers. Donors were grouped into four age groups: young (average approximately 15 years), middle-aged (39), aged (around 62) and long-lived (just over 80). The investigation overall reported the following: Estimates of total diversity based on one million sequenced T cells were considered lower bounds and underestimates. Conclusive comparison of naive and antigen-experienced compartments was prevented by the profiling of bulk unsorted PBMCs. Compared with the aged group, the long-lived group had more naive CD4+ T cells, fewer expanded clones and increased TCR diversity, a pattern suggesting age selection. As age increased, observed TCR beta diversity per million T cells dropped in a roughly linear way, and a significant reduction was already evident by age 40. The CMV infection status of donors was not known, potentially confounding age-related changes in expanded clonotypes. The percentage of naive T cells measured by flow cytometry correlated strongly with observed TCR beta diversity.

Trimming takes 2 bases off V and 5 bases off J; junction bases not matched to a gene: 6. The CDR3 starts with the cysteine, ends with the phenylalanine, and has 14 residues. Just the 42-base CDR3 DNA is kept, in frame starting at base 1. CDR1 and CDR2 are drawn from the germline V gene: MGHRA, YSYEKL. With regard to this clonotype: The antigen it recognizes is unknown. No base qualities exist here, and no much larger clone lies one base off it.

The donors were 40 or so Caucasian individuals from Russia, aged roughly 6 to 100 years, who were systemically healthy. Each donor gave roughly 9.5 milliliters of peripheral blood, collected into EDTA-treated Vacutainer tubes. PBMCs were isolated by Ficoll-Paque density-gradient centrifugation, with at least 7 million obtained per sample. Trizol reagent was used to extract total RNA from the PBMCs, yielding at least 5 micrograms per sample. The percentages of naive CD45RAhigh/CD27high T cells were determined by flow cytometry on a PBMC aliquot from every donor. The protocol used for the library was 5' RACE. Sequencing was performed on an Illumina HiSeq 2500. The second PCR ran for about 6 to 11 cycles and used a J-beta primer mix along with a sample-barcoded 5' primer. Each TCR beta cDNA molecule received a unique molecular identifier from a template-switch 5' adaptor carrying 12 random nucleotides. Each sample yielded at least 3 million CDR3-containing paired-end reads. First-strand cDNA was synthesized from all RNA with the Mint cDNA synthesis kit, primed by a TRBC-specific oligonucleotide. Following uracil-DNA glycosylase treatment, a first 18-cycle PCR with universal primers M1SS and BC2_uni_R was performed on all cDNA. On the authors' methods: Normalization of each sample was performed by random selection of 1 million high-quality reads, each carrying a distinct molecular identifier. Reads sharing molecular identifiers were discarded rather than binned into consensus sequences. MiTCR, run with a Q25 quality threshold and the strictest error-elimination algorithm, handled CDR3 identification, clonotype clustering and error correction. Lower-bound total TCR beta diversity was estimated with a nonparametric unseen species model using Euler transformation. TCRdb applied fastp at Q25 and MiXCR to the public reads, then kept only in-frame beta chains. Rows with one shared CDR3 protein collapse into an entry with the most common genes and DNA. In this record, the V and J calls reflect TCRdb's handling and not the investigators' own analysis. This sample has about 1,000,000 distinct CDR3 sequences in its table, and under 45% of those were observed once. In total, the top ten clones hold 15% to 20% of the sample.

Sequencing was performed on blood. The V and J segments used are TRBV4-1 and TRBJ2-7, with 7 bases aligning to TRBD1. This TCR derives from a woman aged 55-69 years in good health. The sequence in DNA is TGCGCCAGCAGCCAAACGGACAGGAGAAACGAGCAGTACTTC. Its amino acids are CASSQTDRRNEQYF.